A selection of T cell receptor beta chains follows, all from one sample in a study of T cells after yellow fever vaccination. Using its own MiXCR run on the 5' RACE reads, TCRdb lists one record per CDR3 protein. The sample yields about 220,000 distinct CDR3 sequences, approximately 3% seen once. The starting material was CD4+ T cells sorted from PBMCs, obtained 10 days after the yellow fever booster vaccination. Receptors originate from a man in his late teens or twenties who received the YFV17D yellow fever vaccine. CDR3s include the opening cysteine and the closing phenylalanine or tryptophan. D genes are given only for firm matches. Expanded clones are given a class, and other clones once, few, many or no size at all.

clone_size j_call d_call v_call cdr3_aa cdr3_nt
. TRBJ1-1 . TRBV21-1 CASSKGGQGPNTEAFF TGTGCCAGCAGCAAAGGGGGACAAGGGCCGAACACTGAAGCTTTCTTT
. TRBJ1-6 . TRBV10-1 CASSDGNNSPLHF TGCGCCAGCAGTGACGGAAACAATTCACCCCTCCACTTT
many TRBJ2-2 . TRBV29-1 CSVEAGGYGELFF TGCAGCGTTGAGGCAGGGGGGTACGGGGAGCTGTTTTTT
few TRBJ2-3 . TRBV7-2 CASSLEGGWGSTDTQYF TGTGCCAGCAGCTTAGAGGGCGGGTGGGGCAGCACAGATACGCAGTATTTT
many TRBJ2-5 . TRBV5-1 CASSLAVLAGETQYF TGCGCCAGCAGCTTGGCCGTACTAGCCGGAGAGACCCAGTACTTC
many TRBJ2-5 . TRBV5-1 CASSLEGARETQYF TGCGCCAGCAGCTTGGAAGGGGCCCGAGAGACCCAGTACTTC
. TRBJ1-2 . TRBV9 CASSEARNYGYTF TGTGCCAGCAGCGAGGCACGGAACTATGGCTACACCTTC
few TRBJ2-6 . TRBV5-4 CASSRGLSSGANVLTF TGTGCCAGCAGCAGGGGTTTATCCTCTGGGGCCAACGTCCTGACTTTC
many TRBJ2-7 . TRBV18 CASSPAYEQYF TGTGCCAGCTCACCCGCCTACGAGCAGTACTTC
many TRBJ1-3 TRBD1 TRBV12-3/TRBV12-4 CASRETGSGNTIYF TGTGCCAGCAGGGAGACAGGGTCGGGAAACACCATATATTTT
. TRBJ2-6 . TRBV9 CASSVRSSGANVLTF TGTGCCAGCAGCGTCCGCTCCTCTGGGGCCAACGTCCTGACTTTC
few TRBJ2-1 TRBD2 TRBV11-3 CASSLGISGGYNEQFF TGTGCCAGCAGCTTAGGGATTAGCGGGGGGTACAATGAGCAGTTCTTC
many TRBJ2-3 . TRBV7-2 CASSLLQATDTQYF TGTGCCAGCAGCTTATTACAGGCCACAGATACGCAGTATTTT
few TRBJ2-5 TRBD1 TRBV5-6 CASSRRTGAGETQYF TGTGCCAGCAGCCGTCGGACAGGGGCGGGCGAGACCCAGTACTTC
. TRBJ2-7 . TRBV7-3 CASSPSPGSYEQYF TGTGCCAGCAGCCCGTCCCCGGGGTCCTACGAGCAGTACTTC
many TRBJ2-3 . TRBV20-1 CSAPWTSTDTQYF TGCAGTGCGCCCTGGACTAGCACAGATACGCAGTATTTT
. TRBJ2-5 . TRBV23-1 CASTRIGRAETQYF TGCGCCAGCACTAGAATAGGCAGGGCAGAGACCCAGTACTTC
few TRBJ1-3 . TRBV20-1 CSRRNTIYF TGCAGTCGAAGAAACACCATATATTTT
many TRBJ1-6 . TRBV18 CASSPNRERSSPLHF TGTGCCAGCTCCCCTAACAGGGAGCGTAGTTCACCCCTCCACTTT
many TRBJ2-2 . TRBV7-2 CASSLRTDGELFF TGTGCCAGCAGCTTACGGACAGATGGGGAGCTGTTTTTT
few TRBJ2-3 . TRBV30 CASQGSTDTQYF TGTGCCTCACAAGGGAGCACAGATACGCAGTATTTT
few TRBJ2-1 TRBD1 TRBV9 CASSVRPGTENEQFF TGTGCCAGCAGCGTCCGTCCCGGGACAGAGAATGAGCAGTTCTTC
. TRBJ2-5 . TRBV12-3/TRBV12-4 CASSFGARQGAGKTQYF TGTGCCAGCAGTTTCGGGGCCCGTCAGGGAGCAGGGAAGACCCAGTACTTC
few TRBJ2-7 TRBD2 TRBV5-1 CASSLVPGGTYEQYF TGCGCCAGCAGCTTGGTTCCGGGGGGGACCTACGAGCAGTACTTC